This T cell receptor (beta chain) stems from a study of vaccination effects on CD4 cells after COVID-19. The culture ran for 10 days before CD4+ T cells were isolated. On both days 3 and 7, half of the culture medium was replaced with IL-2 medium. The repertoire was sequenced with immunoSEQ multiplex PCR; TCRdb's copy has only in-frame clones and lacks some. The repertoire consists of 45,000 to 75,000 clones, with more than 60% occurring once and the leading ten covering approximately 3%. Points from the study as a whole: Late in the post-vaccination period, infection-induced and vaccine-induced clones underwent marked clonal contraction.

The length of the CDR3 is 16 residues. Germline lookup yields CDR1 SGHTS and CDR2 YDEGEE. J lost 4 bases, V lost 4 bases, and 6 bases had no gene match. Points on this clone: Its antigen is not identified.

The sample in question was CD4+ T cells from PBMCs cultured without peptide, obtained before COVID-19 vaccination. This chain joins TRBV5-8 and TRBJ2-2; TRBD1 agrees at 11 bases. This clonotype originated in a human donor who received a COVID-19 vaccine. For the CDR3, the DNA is TGTGCCAGCAGCCCAAGGGACAGGGGGAGCACCGGGGAGCTGTTTTTT. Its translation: CASSPRDRGSTGELFF.